This T cell receptor beta chain stems from a study of T cell repertoires in cytomegalovirus infection. As for the study in general: It was the public TCR beta signatures that indicated both CMV infection and matching HLA type.

TCRdb called the reads again in MiXCR, with one record for every CDR3 protein. The table lists approximately 390,000 distinct CDR3 sequences, just under 35% of them singletons. The table lists this clonotype with a few counts. The target antigen is unknown. CDR3 size: 16 residues. V lost 2 bases to trimming and J lost 3 bases, with 14 bases between them. CDR1 MGHRA and CDR2 YSYEKL come from the germline V gene. Sequenced material: cultured PBMCs, taken from culture after CMV antigen stimulation. The receptor's source is a human donor in good health (CMV status not recorded). Some clones in this sample may be carry-over from other donors' samples. V is TRBV4-1 and J is TRBJ1-5; a weak D match, TRBD1 (6 bases). The CDR3 bases are TGCGCCAGCAGCCAACCCAGGGGTCGGGACAATCAGCCCCAGCATTTT. It specifies CASSQPRGRDNQPQHF.